This T cell receptor beta chain was captured by sequencing in a study of shared T cell receptors in the human thymus. TCRdb's table, derived via immunoSEQ multiplex PCR, lists solely in-frame clones and lacks some. The sample has hundreds of thousands of clones, around 78% seen once. There are 19 residues in the CDR3. Germline values: CDR1 MGHRA, CDR2 YSYEKL. Trimming removed 0 bases from V and 0 bases from J; junction bases left unmatched: 10. This same sample was also part of a study on human thymus T cells. From that paper: Thymic and blood repertoires seemed to show skewed V and J gene use.

The sequenced sample was thymocytes. The clonotype was recovered from a boy under two years old with a congenital heart defect. The rearrangement uses TRBV4-1 and TRBJ2-1, with TRBD2 matching over 8 bases. This CDR3 is CASSQDNNGRASSYNEQFF. DNA for the CDR3: TGCGCCAGCAGCCAAGATAACAACGGGAGGGCGTCCTCCTACAATGAGCAGTTCTTC.